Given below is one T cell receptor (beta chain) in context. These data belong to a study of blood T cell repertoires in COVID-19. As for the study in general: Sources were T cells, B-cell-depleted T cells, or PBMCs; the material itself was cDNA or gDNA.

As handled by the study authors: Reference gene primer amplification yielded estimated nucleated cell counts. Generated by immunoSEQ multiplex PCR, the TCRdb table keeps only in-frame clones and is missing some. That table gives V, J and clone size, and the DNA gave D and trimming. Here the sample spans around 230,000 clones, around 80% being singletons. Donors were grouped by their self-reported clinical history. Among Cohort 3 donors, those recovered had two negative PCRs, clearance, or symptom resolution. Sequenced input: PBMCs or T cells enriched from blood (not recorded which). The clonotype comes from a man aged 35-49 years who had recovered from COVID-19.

The CDR3 DNA reads as TGTGCCAGCAGCGACACTAGCACAGATACGCAGTATTTT. Protein: CASSDTSTDTQYF. The chain has TRBV6-6 and TRBJ2-3, with no clear D. Germline CDR1 reads MNHNY; CDR2 reads SVGAGI (reference sequence). The CDR3 contains 13 residues. The V and J ends lost 6 bases and 0 bases respectively, with 7 bases between them.